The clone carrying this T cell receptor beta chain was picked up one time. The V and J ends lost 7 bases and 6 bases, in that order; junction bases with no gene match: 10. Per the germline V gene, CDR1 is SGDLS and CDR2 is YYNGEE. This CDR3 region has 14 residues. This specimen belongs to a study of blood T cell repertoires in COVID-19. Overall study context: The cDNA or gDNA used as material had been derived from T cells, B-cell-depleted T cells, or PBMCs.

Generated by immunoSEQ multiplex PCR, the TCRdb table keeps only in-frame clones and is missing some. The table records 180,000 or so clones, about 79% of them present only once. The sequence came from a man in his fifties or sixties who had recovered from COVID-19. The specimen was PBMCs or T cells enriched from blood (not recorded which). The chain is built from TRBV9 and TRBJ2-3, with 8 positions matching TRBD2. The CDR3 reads CASQDLAGPDTQYF. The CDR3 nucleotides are TGTGCCAGCCAAGACCTAGCGGGCCCCGATACGCAGTATTTT.